This T cell receptor (beta chain) was obtained from a study of T cell clusters in autoimmune cytopenias. About 37,500 genome equivalents of blood DNA were amplified for TRB. TRB rearrangements were amplified by touch-down multiplex PCR with mixed TRB-A/B primers. TCRdb re-called the multiplex PCR reads; every CDR3 protein appears as one record, without DNA. The listing records over 6,000 distinct CDR3 sequences. The CDR3 length is 16 residues. Germline loops: CDR1 SGHRS, CDR2 YFSETQ. The same sample was also studied in work on T cell repertoires in aging, cancer and after chemotherapy.

The sequencing sample was made of peripheral blood. The TCR sequence derives from a human donor in good health. The chain uses TRBV5-1 and TRBJ2-5; TCRdb's D call of TRBD1 is untestable without DNA. The CDR3 spells CASSLSEGQGKVTQYF.